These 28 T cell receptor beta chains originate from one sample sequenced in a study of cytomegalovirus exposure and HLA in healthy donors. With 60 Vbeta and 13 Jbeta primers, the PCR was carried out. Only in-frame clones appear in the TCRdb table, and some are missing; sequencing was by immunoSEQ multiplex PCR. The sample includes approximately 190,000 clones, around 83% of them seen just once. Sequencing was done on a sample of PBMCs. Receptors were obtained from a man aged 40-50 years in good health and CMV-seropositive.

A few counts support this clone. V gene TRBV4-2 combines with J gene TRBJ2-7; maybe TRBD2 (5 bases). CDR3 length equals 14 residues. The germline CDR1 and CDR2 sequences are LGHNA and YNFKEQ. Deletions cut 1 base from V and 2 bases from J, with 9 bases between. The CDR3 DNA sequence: TGTGCCAGCAGCCAAGGAGCGGAGACCTACGAGCAGTACTTC. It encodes CASSQGAETYEQYF.

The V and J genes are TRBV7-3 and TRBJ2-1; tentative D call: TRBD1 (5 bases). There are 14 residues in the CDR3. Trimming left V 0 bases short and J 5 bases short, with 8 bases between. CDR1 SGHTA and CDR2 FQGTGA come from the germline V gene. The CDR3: CASSLTSRDNEQFF. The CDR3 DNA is TGTGCCAGCAGCTTAACTAGCAGGGACAATGAGCAGTTCTTC.

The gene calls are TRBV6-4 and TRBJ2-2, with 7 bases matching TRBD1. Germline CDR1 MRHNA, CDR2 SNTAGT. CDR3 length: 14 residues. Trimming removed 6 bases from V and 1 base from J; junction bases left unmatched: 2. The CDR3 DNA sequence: TGTGCCAGCAGCACAGGGGTGAACACCGGGGAGCTGTTTTTT. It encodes CASSTGVNTGELFF.

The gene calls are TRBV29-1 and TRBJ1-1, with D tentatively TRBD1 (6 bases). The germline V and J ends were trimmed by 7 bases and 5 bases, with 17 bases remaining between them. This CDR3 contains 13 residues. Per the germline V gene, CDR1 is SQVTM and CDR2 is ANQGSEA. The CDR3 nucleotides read TGCAGCGGGGGGCTGGGGGTTGAAACTGAAGCTTTCTTT. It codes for CSGGLGVETEAFF. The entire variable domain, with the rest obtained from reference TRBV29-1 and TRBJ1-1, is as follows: SAVISQKPSRDICQRGTSLTIQCQVDSQVTMMFWYRQQPGQSLTLIATANQGSEATYESGFVIDKFPISRPNLTFSTLTVSNMSPEDSSIYLCSGGLGVETEAFFGQGTRLTVV.

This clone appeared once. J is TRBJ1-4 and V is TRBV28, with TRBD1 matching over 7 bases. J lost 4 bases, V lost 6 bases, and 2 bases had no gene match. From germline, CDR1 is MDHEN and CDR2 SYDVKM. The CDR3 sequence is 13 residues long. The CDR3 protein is CASRGTVNEKLFF. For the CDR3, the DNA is TGTGCCAGCAGGGGGACAGTTAATGAAAAACTGTTTTTT. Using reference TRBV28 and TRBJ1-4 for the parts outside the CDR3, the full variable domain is DVKVTQSSRYLVKRTGEKVFLECVQDMDHENMFWYRQDPGLGLRLIYFSYDVKMKEKGDIPEGYSVSREKKERFSLILESASTNQTSMYLCASRGTVNEKLFFGSGTQLSVL.

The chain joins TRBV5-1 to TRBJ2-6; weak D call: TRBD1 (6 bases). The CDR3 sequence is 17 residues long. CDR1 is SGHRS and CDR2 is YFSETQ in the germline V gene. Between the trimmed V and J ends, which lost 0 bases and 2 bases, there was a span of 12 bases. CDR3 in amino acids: CASSLGIDRPGANVLTF. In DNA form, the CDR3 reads TGCGCCAGCAGCTTGGGGATTGACAGGCCTGGGGCCAACGTCCTGACTTTC.

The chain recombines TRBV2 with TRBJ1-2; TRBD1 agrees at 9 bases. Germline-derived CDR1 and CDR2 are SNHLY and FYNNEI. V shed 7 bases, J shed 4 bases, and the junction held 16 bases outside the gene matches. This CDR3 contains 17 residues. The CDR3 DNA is TGTGCCAGCACTGGGTCGGACAGGGGTCACGACGCCTATGGCTACACCTTC. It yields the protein CASTGSDRGHDAYGYTF.

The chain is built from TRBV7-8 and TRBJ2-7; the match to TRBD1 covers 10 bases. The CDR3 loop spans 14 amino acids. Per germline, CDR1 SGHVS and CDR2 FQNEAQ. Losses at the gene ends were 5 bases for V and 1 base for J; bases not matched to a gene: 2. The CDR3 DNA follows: TGTGCCAGCAGCCGGACAGGGGGTTCCTACGAGCAGTACTTC. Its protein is CASSRTGGSYEQYF.

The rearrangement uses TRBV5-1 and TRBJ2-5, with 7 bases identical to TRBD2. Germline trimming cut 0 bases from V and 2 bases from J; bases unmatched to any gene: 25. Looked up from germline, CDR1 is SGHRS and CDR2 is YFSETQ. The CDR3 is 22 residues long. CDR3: CASSLDRGRALSPVVGQETQYF. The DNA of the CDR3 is TGCGCCAGCAGCTTGGATCGTGGGAGGGCCCTCTCTCCGGTTGTCGGGCAAGAGACCCAGTACTTC.

CDR3 bases: TGTGCCAGCAGTGTACAGGGAGACAATCAGCCCCAGCATTTT. Its translation: CASSVQGDNQPQHF. The rearrangement uses TRBV6-1 and TRBJ1-5, with a tentative D call TRBD1 (6 bases). Germline loops: CDR1 MNHNS, CDR2 SASEGT. This CDR3 contains 14 residues. Trimming took 4 bases from V and 3 from J, leaving 10 bases between them.

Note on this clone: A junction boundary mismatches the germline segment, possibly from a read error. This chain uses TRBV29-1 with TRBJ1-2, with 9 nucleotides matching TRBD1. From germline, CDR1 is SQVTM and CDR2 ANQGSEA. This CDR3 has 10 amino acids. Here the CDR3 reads CSARGDRVSF. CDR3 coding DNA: TGCAGCGCTCGGGGGGACAGGGTTTCTTTC.

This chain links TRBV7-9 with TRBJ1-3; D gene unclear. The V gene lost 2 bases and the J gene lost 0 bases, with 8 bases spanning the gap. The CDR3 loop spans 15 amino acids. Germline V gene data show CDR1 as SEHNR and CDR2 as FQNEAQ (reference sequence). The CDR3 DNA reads TGTGCCAGCAGCTTAATGGCTTCCTCTGGAAACACCATATATTTT. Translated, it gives CASSLMASSGNTIYF.

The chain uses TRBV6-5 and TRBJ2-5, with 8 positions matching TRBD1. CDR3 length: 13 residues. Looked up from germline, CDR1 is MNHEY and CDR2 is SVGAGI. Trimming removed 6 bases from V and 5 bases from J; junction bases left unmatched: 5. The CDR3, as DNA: TGTGCCAGCAGACTTGGACAGGGCGAGACCCAGTACTTC. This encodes CASRLGQGETQYF.

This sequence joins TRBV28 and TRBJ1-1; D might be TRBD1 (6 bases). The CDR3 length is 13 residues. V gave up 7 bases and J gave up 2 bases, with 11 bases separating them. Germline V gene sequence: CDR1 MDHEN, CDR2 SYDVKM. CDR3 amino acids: CASTIQGNTEAFF. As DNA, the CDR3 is TGTGCCAGCACCATACAGGGTAACACTGAAGCTTTCTTT.

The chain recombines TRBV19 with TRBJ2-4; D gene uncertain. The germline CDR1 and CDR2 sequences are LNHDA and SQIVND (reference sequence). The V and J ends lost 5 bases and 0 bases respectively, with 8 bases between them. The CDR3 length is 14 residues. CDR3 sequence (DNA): TGTGCCAGTAGTGTCCCGAGAGCCAAAAACATTCAGTACTTC. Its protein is CASSVPRAKNIQYF. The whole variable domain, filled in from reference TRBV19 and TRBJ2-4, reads DGGITQSPKYLFRKEGQNVTLSCEQNLNHDAMYWYRQDPGQGLRLIYYSQIVNDFQKGDIAEGYSVSREKKESFPLTVTSAQKNPTAFYLCASSVPRAKNIQYFGAGTRLSVL.

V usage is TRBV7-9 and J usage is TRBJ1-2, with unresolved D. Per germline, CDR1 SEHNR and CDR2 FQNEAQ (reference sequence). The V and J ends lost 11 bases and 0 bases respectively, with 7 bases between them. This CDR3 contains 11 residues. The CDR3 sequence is CALRANYGYTF. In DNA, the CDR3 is TGTGCCCTCCGGGCTAACTATGGCTACACCTTC.

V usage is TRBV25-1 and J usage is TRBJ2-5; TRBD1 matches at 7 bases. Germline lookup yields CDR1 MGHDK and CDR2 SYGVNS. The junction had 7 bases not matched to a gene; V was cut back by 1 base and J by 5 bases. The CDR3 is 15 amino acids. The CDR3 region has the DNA TGTGCCAGCAGTGAATCAGGGGGTCCCGGGGAGACCCAGTACTTC. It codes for CASSESGGPGETQYF.

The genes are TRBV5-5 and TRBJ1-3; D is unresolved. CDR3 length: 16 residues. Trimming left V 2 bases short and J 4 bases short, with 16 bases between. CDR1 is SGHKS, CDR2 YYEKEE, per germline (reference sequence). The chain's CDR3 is CASSLRGENSGNTIYF. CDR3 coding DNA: TGTGCCAGCAGCTTACGCGGGGAGAACTCCGGAAACACCATATATTTT. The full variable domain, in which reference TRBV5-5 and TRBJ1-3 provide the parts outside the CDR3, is DAGVTQSPTHLIKTRGQQVTLRCSPISGHKSVSWYQQVLGQGPQFIFQYYEKEERGRGNFPDRFSARQFPNYSSELNVNALLLGDSALYLCASSLRGENSGNTIYFGEGSWLTVV.

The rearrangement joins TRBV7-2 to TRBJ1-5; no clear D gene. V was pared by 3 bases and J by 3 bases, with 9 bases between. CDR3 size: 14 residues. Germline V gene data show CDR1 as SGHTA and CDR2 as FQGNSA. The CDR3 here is CASSFWQNNQPQHF. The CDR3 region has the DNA TGTGCCAGCAGCTTTTGGCAGAACAATCAGCCCCAGCATTTT. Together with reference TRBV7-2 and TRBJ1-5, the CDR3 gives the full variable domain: GAGVSQSPSNKVTEKGKDVELRCDPISGHTALYWYRQSLGQGLEFLIYFQGNSAPDKSGLPSDRFSAERTGGSVSTLTIQRTQQEDSAVYLCASSFWQNNQPQHFGDGTRLSIL.

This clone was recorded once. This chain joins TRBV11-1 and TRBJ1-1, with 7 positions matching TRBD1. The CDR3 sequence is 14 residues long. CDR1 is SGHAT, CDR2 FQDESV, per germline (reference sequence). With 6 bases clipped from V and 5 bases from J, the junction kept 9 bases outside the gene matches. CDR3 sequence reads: CASSQRQGRTEAFF. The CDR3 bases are TGTGCCAGCAGTCAAAGACAGGGAAGGACTGAAGCTTTCTTT.

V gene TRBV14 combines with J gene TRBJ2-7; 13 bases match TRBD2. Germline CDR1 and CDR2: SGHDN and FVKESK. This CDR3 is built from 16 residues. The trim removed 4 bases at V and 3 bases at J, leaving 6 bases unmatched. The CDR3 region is CASSPKGLAGIYEQYF. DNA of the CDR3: TGTGCCAGCAGCCCTAAGGGACTAGCGGGAATCTACGAGCAGTACTTC.

DNA for the CDR3: TGTGCCAGCAGCTTAGGGGGTACAGCGGTTGAAGCTTTCTTT. It encodes CASSLGGTAVEAFF. The genes are TRBV11-1 and TRBJ1-1; no firm D call. The V and J ends lost 1 base and 7 bases respectively, with 13 bases between them. Germline-derived CDR1 and CDR2 are SGHAT and FQDESV (reference sequence). The CDR3 is made up of 14 amino acids.

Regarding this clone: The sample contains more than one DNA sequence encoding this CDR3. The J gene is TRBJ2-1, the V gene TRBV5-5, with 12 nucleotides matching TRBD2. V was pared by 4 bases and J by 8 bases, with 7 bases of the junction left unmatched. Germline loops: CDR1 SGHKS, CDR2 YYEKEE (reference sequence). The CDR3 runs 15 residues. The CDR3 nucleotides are TGTGCCAGCAGCCCAAGACTAGCGGGAGAGGATGAGCAGTTCTTC. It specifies CASSPRLAGEDEQFF.

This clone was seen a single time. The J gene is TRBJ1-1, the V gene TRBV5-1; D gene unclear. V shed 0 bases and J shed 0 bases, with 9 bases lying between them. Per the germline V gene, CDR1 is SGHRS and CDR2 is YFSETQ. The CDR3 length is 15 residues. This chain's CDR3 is CASSLGFSLNTEAFF. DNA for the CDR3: TGCGCCAGCAGCTTGGGTTTCAGTCTGAACACTGAAGCTTTCTTT.

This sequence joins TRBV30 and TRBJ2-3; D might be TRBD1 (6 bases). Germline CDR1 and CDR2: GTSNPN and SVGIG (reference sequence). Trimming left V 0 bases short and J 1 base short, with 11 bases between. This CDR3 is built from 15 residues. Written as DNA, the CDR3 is TGTGCCTGGAGTGTACAGGCAGGGGGCACAGATACGCAGTATTTT. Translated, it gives CAWSVQAGGTDTQYF.

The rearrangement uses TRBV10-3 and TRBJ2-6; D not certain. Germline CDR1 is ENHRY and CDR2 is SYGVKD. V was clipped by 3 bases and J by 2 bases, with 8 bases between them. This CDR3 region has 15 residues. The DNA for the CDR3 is TGTGCCATCAGTGATAGTAATGCTGGGGCCAACGTCCTGACTTTC. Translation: CAISDSNAGANVLTF.

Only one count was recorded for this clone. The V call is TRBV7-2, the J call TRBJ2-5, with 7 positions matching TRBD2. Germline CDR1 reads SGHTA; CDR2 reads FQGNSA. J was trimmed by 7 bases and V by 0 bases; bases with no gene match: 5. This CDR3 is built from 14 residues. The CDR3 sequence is CASSLAPREGTQYF. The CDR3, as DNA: TGTGCCAGCAGCTTAGCGCCTAGGGAGGGGACCCAGTACTTC.

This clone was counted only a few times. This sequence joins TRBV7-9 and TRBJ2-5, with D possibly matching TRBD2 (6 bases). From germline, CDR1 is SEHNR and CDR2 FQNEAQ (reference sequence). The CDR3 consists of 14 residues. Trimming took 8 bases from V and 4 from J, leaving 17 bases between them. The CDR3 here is CASDRSGVRETQYF. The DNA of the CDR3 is TGTGCCAGCGACCGTAGCGGAGTCAGAGAGACCCAGTACTTC.